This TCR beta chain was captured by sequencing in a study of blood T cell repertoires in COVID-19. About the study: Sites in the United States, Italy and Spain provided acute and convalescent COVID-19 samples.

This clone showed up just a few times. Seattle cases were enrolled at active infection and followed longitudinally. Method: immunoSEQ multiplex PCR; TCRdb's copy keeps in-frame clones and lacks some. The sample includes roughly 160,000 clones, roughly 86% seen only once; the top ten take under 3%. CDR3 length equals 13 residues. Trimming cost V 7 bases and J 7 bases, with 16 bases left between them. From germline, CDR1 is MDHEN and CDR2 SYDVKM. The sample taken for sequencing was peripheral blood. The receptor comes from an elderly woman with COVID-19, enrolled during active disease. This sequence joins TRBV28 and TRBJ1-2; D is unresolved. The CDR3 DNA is TGTGCCAGCACCCCTGGGAGGACGGGTGGCTACACCTTC. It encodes CASTPGRTGGYTF.